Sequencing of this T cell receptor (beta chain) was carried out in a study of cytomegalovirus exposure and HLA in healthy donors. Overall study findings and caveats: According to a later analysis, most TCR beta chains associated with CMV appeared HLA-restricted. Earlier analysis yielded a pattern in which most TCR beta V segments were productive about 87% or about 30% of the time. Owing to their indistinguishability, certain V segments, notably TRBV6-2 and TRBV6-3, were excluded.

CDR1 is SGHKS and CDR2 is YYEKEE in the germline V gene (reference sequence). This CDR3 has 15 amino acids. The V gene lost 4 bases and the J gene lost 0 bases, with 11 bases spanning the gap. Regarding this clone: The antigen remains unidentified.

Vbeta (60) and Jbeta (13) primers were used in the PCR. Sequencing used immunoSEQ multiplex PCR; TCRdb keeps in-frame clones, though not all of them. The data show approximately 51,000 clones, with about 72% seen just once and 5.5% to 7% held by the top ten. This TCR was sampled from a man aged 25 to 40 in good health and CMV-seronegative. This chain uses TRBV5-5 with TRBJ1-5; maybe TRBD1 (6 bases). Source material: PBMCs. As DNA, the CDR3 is TGTGCCAGCAGCGAGGACAGTTATAGCAATCAGCCCCAGCATTTT. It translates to CASSEDSYSNQPQHF.